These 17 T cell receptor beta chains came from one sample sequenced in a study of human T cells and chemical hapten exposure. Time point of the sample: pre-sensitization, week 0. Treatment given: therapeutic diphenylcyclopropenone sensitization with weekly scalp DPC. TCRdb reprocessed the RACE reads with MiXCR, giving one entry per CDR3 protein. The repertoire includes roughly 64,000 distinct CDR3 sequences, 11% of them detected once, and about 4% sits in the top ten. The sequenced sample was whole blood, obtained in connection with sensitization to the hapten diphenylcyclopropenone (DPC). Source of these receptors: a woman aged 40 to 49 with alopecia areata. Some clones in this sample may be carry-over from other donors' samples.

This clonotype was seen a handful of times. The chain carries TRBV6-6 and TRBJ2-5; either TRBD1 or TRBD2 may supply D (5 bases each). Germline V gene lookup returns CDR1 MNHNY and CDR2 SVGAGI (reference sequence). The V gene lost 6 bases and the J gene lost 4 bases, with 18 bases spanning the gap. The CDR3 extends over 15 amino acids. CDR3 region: CASSPAWGSGETQYF. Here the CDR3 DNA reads TGTGCCAGCAGCCCCGCCTGGGGGAGCGGAGAGACCCAGTACTTC.

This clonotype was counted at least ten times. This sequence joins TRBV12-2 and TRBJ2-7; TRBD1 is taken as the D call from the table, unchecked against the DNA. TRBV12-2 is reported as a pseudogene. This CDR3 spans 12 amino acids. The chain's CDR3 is CASRQGVYEQYF. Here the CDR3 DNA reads TGTGCAAGTCGCCAGGGGGTCTACGAGCAGTACTTC.

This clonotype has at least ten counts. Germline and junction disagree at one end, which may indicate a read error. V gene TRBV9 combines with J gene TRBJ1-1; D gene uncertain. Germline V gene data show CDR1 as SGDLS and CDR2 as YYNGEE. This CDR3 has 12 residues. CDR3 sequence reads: CASSPPNAEAFF. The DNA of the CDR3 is TGTGCCAGCAGCCCCCCGAACGCTGAAGCTTTCTTT. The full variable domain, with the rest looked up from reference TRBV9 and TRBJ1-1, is DSGVTQTPKHLITATGQRVTLRCSPRSGDLSVYWYQQSLDQGLQFLIQYYNGEERAKGNILERFSAQQFPDLHSELNLSSLELGDSALYFCASSPPNAEAFFGQGTRLTVV.

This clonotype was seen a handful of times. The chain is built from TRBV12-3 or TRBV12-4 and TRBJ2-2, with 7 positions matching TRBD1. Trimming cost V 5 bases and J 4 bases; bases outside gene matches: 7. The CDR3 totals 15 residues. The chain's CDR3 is CASSPWTGATGELFF. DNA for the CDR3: TGTGCCAGCAGTCCTTGGACAGGAGCCACCGGGGAGCTGTTTTTT.

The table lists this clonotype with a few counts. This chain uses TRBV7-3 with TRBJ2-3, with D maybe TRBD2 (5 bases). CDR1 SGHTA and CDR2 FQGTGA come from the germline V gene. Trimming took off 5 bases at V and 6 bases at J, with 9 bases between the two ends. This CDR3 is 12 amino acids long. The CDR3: CASSLTGDTQYF. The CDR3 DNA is TGTGCCAGCAGCCTCACGGGGGATACGCAGTATTTT.

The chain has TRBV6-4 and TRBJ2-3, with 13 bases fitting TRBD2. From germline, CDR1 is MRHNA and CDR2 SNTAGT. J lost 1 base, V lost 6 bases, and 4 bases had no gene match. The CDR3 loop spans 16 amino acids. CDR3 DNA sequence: TGTGCCAGCAGCGCCGGGACTAGCGGGGGCACAGATACGCAGTATTTT. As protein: CASSAGTSGGTDTQYF.

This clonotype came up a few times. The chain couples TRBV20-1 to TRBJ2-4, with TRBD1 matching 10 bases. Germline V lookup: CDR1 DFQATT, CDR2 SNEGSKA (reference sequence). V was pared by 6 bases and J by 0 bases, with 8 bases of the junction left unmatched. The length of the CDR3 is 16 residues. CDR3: CSAGGQGGLAKNIQYF. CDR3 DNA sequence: TGCAGTGCCGGAGGACAGGGGGGCCTAGCCAAAAACATTCAGTACTTC.

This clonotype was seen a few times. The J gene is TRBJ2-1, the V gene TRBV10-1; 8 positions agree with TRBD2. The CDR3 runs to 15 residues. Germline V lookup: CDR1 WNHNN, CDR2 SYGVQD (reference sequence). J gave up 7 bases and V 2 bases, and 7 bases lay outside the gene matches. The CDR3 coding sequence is TGCGCCAGCAGTGAGGGGGTGGCTAGCGGGAATGAGCAGTTCTTC. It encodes CASSEGVASGNEQFF.

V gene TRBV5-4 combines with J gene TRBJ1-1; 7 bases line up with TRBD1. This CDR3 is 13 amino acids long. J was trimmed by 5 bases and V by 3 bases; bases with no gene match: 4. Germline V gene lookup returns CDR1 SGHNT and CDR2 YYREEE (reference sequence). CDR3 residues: CASSSQGDTEAFF. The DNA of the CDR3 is TGTGCCAGCAGCTCCCAGGGGGATACTGAAGCTTTCTTT.

The CDR3 protein is CASSTGGGEQYF. CDR3 coding DNA: TGTGCCAGCAGCACGGGAGGCGGCGAGCAGTACTTC. The chain combines TRBV5-6 with TRBJ2-7, with 7 bases that match TRBD2. Germline CDR1 and CDR2: SGHDT and YYEEEE. The CDR3 covers 12 residues. V lost 4 bases to trimming and J lost 6 bases; unmatched junction nucleotides: 4.

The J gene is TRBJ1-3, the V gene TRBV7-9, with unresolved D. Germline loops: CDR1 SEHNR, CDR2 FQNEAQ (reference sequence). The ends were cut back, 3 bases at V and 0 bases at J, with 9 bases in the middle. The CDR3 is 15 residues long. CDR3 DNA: TGTGCCAGCAGCTTTTCGGGGAACTCTGGAAACACCATATATTTT. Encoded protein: CASSFSGNSGNTIYF.

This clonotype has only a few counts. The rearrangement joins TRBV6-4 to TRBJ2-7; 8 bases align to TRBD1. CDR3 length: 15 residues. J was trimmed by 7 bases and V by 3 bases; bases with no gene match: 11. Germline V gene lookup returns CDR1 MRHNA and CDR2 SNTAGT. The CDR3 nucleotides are TGTGCCAGCAGTGAGCAAGGACAGGGAAAGGAAGAGCAGTACTTC. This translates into CASSEQGQGKEEQYF.

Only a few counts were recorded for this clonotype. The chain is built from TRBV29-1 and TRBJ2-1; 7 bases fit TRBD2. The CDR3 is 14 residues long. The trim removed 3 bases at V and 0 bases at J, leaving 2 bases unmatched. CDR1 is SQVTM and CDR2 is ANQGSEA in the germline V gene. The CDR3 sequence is CSVDGGSSYNEQFF. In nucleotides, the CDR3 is TGCAGCGTTGACGGCGGGAGCTCCTACAATGAGCAGTTCTTC.

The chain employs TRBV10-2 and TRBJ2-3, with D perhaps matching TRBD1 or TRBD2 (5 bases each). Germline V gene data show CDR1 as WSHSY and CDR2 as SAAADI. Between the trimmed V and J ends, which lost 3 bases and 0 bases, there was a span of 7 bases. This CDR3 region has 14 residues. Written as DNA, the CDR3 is TGCGCCAGCAGTGAAGGGGACAGCACAGATACGCAGTATTTT. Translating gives CASSEGDSTDTQYF.

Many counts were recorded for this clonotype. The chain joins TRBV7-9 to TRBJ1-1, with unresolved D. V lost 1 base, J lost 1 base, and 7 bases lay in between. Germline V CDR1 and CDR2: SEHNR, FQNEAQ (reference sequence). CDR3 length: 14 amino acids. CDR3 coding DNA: TGTGCCAGCAGCTTAGGTCCGGAGAACACTGAAGCTTTCTTT. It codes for CASSLGPENTEAFF.

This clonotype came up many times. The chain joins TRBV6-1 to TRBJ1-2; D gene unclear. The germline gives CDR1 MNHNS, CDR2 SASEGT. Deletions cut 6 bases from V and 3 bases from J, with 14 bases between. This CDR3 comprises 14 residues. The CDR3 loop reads CASRQAASYYGYTF. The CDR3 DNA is TGTGCCAGCAGGCAAGCAGCGTCCTACTATGGCTACACCTTC.

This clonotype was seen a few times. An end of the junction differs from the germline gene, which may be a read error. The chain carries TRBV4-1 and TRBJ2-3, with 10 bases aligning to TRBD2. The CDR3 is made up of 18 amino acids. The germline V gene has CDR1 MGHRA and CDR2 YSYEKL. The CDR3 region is CASSQDRGGTSGTDTQYF. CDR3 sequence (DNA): TGCGCTAGCAGCCAGGATAGGGGGGGGACTAGCGGCACAGATACGCAGTATTTT.